This TCR beta chain was found in a study of beta chain features in type 1 diabetes. The study, taken as a whole, reports: PCR may have favored shorter templates equally in patients and controls. Across all four CD4+ subsets, people with type 1 diabetes showed modestly shorter TCRB CDR3s. Whether HLA type affects TCRB rearrangement stayed undetermined in the present work.

About this clone itself: The antigen is unknown.

The V end lost 2 bases, the J end lost 5 bases, and 4 bases lay between the germline ends. The CDR3 is made up of 11 amino acids. Germline-derived CDR1 and CDR2 are GTSNPN and SVGIG (reference sequence). Investigators reverse transcribed all isolated RNA, so they sequenced expressed TCRB transcripts. Some clones are missing from TCRdb's copy, which holds only in-frame ones; the method was immunoSEQ multiplex PCR. The sample includes 150,000 to 200,000 clones, roughly 60% of them seen just once. Stem cell-like memory, regulatory, central memory and naive CD4+ cells were sorted via CD45RO/CCR7/CD25/CD127/CD95/CD27. Post-sort purity exceeded 95% for all sorted populations.

Sequences were obtained from naive CD4+ T cells from blood. The chain joins TRBV30 to TRBJ2-1; unclear D gene. This clonotype originated in a man younger than 40 with type 1 diabetes. The CDR3 is CAWSPDNEQFF. The CDR3 DNA reads TGTGCCTGGAGTCCCGACAATGAGCAGTTCTTC. Full variable domain (rest looked up from reference TRBV30 and TRBJ2-1): SQTIHQWPATLVQPVGSPLSLECTVEGTSNPNLYWYRQAAGRGLQLLFYSVGIGQISSEVPQNLSASRPQDRQFILSSKKLLLSDSGFYLCAWSPDNEQFFGPGTRLTVL.